What follows describes a single TCR beta chain. Antigen specificity is unknown. This entry belongs to a study of CD8+ T cells in alopecia areata. The study, taken as a whole, reports: Only a single nonresponder existed, so baseline CD8+ expansion links stay unclear. Tofacitinib significantly lowered scalp clonality and expanded CD8+ clones among the top 100.

The treatment is: oral pan-JAK inhibitor, 5-10 mg twice daily. RNA was extracted and reverse transcribed into cDNA as the sequencing template. TCRdb's copy holds only in-frame clones and misses some; the assay was immunoSEQ multiplex PCR. The table has approximately 210,000 clones, 64% seen once. This CDR3 contains 14 residues. V shed 5 bases and J shed 6 bases, with 14 bases lying between them. Looked up from germline, CDR1 is SGHVS and CDR2 is FQNEAQ. This clonotype was sampled from a human donor with alopecia areata. Sequences were derived from CD4+ T cells sorted from blood, sampled at week 4, from a patient treated with tofacitinib. The chain recombines TRBV7-8 with TRBJ2-1, with D perhaps matching TRBD2 (5 bases). CDR3 sequence: CASSSGPPPNEQFF. DNA for the CDR3: TGTGCCAGCAGCAGCGGTCCCCCCCCCAATGAGCAGTTCTTC.